These 23 T cell receptor beta chains share one sample of origin, sequenced in a study of CD8 T cells in Susac syndrome. An amount of RNA that ranged from about 0.45 to 1 ug was reverse transcribed with random hexamers. TCRdb itself ran the immunoSEQ multiplex PCR reads through MiXCR, one entry per CDR3 protein. The table records some 240,000 distinct CDR3 sequences, around 96% of them present only once. The source material was CD4+ T cells from PBMCs. The receptors stem from a human donor with Susac syndrome.

The gene calls are TRBV20-1 and TRBJ2-4; 7 bases agree with TRBD2. The CDR3 loop spans 14 amino acids. CDR1 is DFQATT, CDR2 SNEGSKA, per germline (reference sequence). J gave up 0 bases and V 5 bases, and 4 bases lay outside the gene matches. The CDR3 sequence: CSAHSGIAKNIQYF. DNA of the CDR3: TGCAGTGCTCACAGCGGGATAGCCAAAAACATTCAGTACTTC.

V usage is TRBV27 and J usage is TRBJ2-3; D is perhaps TRBD2 (6 bases). CDR3 length equals 13 residues. Germline V lookup: CDR1 MNHEY, CDR2 SMNVEV (reference sequence). The V gene lost 6 bases and the J gene lost 4 bases, with 11 bases spanning the gap. The CDR3, as DNA: TGTGCCAGCAGGGAGGGGAACTCAGATACGCAGTATTTT. Protein: CASREGNSDTQYF.

The gene calls are TRBV9 and TRBJ2-1, with D possibly matching TRBD1 (5 bases). V lost 0 bases and J lost 9, with 13 bases in between. This CDR3 contains 14 residues. Germline-derived CDR1 and CDR2 are SGDLS and YYNGEE. Here the CDR3 reads CASSVGLTQGEQFF. The CDR3 coding sequence is TGTGCCAGCAGCGTAGGACTCACCCAGGGTGAGCAGTTCTTC.

The J gene is TRBJ2-7, the V gene TRBV28, with D uncertain. Germline loops: CDR1 MDHEN, CDR2 SYDVKM. Trimming cost V 8 bases and J 3 bases, with 8 bases left between them. The CDR3 totals 11 residues. The CDR3 sequence: CASLLNYEQYF. Here the CDR3 DNA reads TGTGCCAGCCTATTAAACTACGAGCAGTACTTC. Using reference TRBV28 and TRBJ2-7 for the parts outside the CDR3, the full variable domain is DVKVTQSSRYLVKRTGEKVFLECVQDMDHENMFWYRQDPGLGLRLIYFSYDVKMKEKGDIPEGYSVSREKKERFSLILESASTNQTSMYLCASLLNYEQYFGPGTRLTVT.

This CDR3 reads CASSQDWPGAPEEETQYF. The CDR3, as DNA: TGCGCCAGCAGCCAAGACTGGCCAGGAGCCCCCGAGGAAGAGACCCAGTACTTC. The chain recombines TRBV4-1 with TRBJ2-5, with D uncertain. The germline CDR1 and CDR2 sequences are MGHRA and YSYEKL. The CDR3 runs 18 residues. The ends were cut back, 0 bases at V and 3 bases at J, with 20 bases in the middle.

The chain links TRBV7-3 to TRBJ1-1; D not certain. The CDR3 length is 15 residues. Per germline, CDR1 SGHTA and CDR2 FQGTGA. Trimming pared 5 bases from V and 0 bases from J, leaving 13 bases between. The CDR3 DNA follows: TGTGCCAGCAGCCCCAGTGGCATTTTGAACACTGAAGCTTTCTTT. It is translated as CASSPSGILNTEAFF.

The chain couples TRBV5-4 to TRBJ2-7; TRBD1 aligns across 8 bases. The germline V gene encodes CDR1 SGHNT and CDR2 YYREEE (reference sequence). With 3 bases clipped from V and 0 bases from J, the junction kept 5 bases outside the gene matches. The CDR3 sequence is 15 residues long. CDR3 residues: CASSSITGGSYEQYF. The CDR3 DNA follows: TGTGCCAGCAGCTCAATTACAGGGGGCTCCTACGAGCAGTACTTC.

V and J are TRBV18 and TRBJ1-5, with a weak D call TRBD1 (5 bases). Germline V gene lookup returns CDR1 KGHSH and CDR2 LQKENI. The CDR3 loop spans 15 amino acids. V lost 2 bases and J lost 1, with 9 bases in between. This chain's CDR3 is CASSPSRTSNQPQHF. The CDR3, as DNA: TGTGCCAGCTCACCAAGCAGGACAAGCAATCAGCCCCAGCATTTT.

The rearrangement links TRBV5-6 to TRBJ2-3, with TRBD2 identical over 13 bases. The CDR3 has 17 amino acids. Looked up from germline, CDR1 is SGHDT and CDR2 is YYEEEE. The trim removed 4 bases at V and 4 bases at J, leaving 9 bases unmatched. This CDR3 reads CASSRELAGGPADTQYF. CDR3 in DNA: TGTGCCAGCAGCCGAGAACTAGCGGGAGGGCCTGCAGATACGCAGTATTTT.

This chain connects TRBV6-6 to TRBJ1-3, with no clear D. The V and J ends lost 9 bases and 0 bases respectively, with 15 bases between them. Per germline, CDR1 MNHNY and CDR2 SVGAGI (reference sequence). The CDR3 is 15 amino acids. The DNA of the CDR3 is TGTGCCAGTTGGATAAAGGGAGGCTCTGGAAACACCATATATTTT. Translated, it gives CASWIKGGSGNTIYF.

On this clonotype itself: One end of the junction fails to match germline, which may point to a read error. The gene calls are TRBV20-1 and TRBJ2-5, with 10 bases matching TRBD2. Germline CDR1 DFQATT, CDR2 SNEGSKA (reference sequence). The CDR3 loop spans 12 amino acids. The CDR3 region is CSASGSSETQYF. As DNA, the CDR3 is TGCAGCGCTAGCGGGAGCAGTGAGACCCAGTACTTC.

V gene TRBV24-1 combines with J gene TRBJ2-7; 11 positions agree with TRBD2. CDR1 is KGHDR and CDR2 is SFDVKD in the germline V gene. The CDR3 spans 15 residues. The V gene end was trimmed by 2 bases and the J gene end by 3 bases; junction bases not matched to a gene: 2. The CDR3 is CATSDSSGRIYEQYF. CDR3 nucleotides: TGTGCCACCAGTGATTCTAGCGGGAGGATCTACGAGCAGTACTTC.

The chain has TRBV27 and TRBJ1-2; no definite D call. The V end lost 7 bases, the J end lost 3 bases, and 18 bases lay between the germline ends. CDR1 and CDR2 from the germline V gene are MNHEY and SMNVEV (reference sequence). The CDR3 spans 15 residues. CDR3 nucleotide sequence: TGTGCCAGCACTCCCGCTGGGAAAATCCACTATGGCTACACCTTC. It specifies CASTPAGKIHYGYTF.

The chain combines TRBV20-1 with TRBJ1-5; D is uncertain. Per germline, CDR1 DFQATT and CDR2 SNEGSKA (reference sequence). V dropped 3 bases and J dropped 0 bases, with 12 bases sitting between them. This CDR3 has 15 residues. CDR3 DNA sequence: TGCAGTGCTAGGAGCGGGGAGTATAGCAATCAGCCCCAGCATTTT. Translated: CSARSGEYSNQPQHF.

The rearrangement joins TRBV20-1 to TRBJ2-5; the D gene is possibly TRBD1 (7 bases). Between the trimmed V and J ends, which lost 6 bases and 4 bases, there was a span of 15 bases. CDR3 size: 13 residues. Germline CDR1 is DFQATT and CDR2 is SNEGSKA (reference sequence). The CDR3 nucleotides are TGCAGTGCCCCGAACAGGGGAGGAGAGACCCAGTACTTC. This sequence encodes CSAPNRGGETQYF.

The chain is built from TRBV7-3 and TRBJ2-6; perhaps TRBD2 as D (6 bases). V lost 6 bases, J lost 2 bases, and 14 bases lay in between. The CDR3 has 16 amino acids. The V gene's germline CDR1 is SGHTA and CDR2 FQGTGA. The CDR3 here is CASRLAVTTGANVLTF. As DNA, the CDR3 is TGTGCCAGCAGATTAGCGGTAACGACTGGGGCCAACGTCCTGACTTTC.

This clonotype was detected only once. The chain combines TRBV27 with TRBJ2-7, with TRBD2 matching over 9 bases. J was trimmed by 3 bases and V by 6 bases; bases with no gene match: 6. This CDR3 is built from 14 residues. In germline, CDR1 is MNHEY, CDR2 SMNVEV (reference sequence). CDR3 amino acids: CASREAGGRYEQYF. DNA of the CDR3: TGTGCCAGCAGGGAAGCGGGAGGCCGCTACGAGCAGTACTTC.

The chain has TRBV20-1 and TRBJ2-7; D gene unclear. CDR3 length: 13 amino acids. From germline, CDR1 is DFQATT and CDR2 SNEGSKA (reference sequence). The germline V and J ends were trimmed by 3 bases and 0 bases, with 9 bases remaining between them. This chain's CDR3 is CSARAESSYEQYF. CDR3 nucleotide sequence: TGCAGTGCTAGGGCTGAGAGCTCCTACGAGCAGTACTTC.

This sequence joins TRBV9 and TRBJ2-1, with 7 positions matching TRBD2. The germline V gene has CDR1 SGDLS and CDR2 YYNGEE. After removal of 4 bases from V and 7 bases from J, the junction contained 11 bases not matched to a gene. The CDR3 contains 15 residues. The CDR3 sequence: CASSPRAAGMNEQFF. The CDR3 DNA follows: TGTGCCAGCAGCCCTAGGGCAGCGGGAATGAATGAGCAGTTCTTC.

The chain employs TRBV5-1 and TRBJ2-1, with 11 bases fitting TRBD2. With 3 bases clipped from V and 10 bases from J, the junction kept 9 bases outside the gene matches. From germline, CDR1 is SGHRS and CDR2 YFSETQ. This CDR3 spans 15 amino acids. CDR3 coding DNA: TGCGCCAGCAGCTCTAGCGGGAGGAGAGGTTGGGAGCAGTTCTTC. Its translation is CASSSSGRRGWEQFF.

The chain joins TRBV4-1 to TRBJ2-7; 11 nucleotides align to TRBD1. Trimming took 1 base from V and 6 from J; bases not matched to a gene: 8. This CDR3 comprises 16 residues. Germline-derived CDR1 and CDR2 are MGHRA and YSYEKL. This CDR3 is CASSQGLRDRGGEQYF. The CDR3 nucleotides are TGCGCCAGCAGCCAAGGACTCCGGGACAGGGGGGGCGAGCAGTACTTC.

V and J are TRBV20-1 and TRBJ1-2; the D is unclear. The V gene lost 1 base and the J gene lost 0 bases, with 12 bases spanning the gap. Germline CDR1 is DFQATT and CDR2 is SNEGSKA (reference sequence). The CDR3 has 15 residues. CDR3 region: CSARGNRRANYGYTF. The CDR3 nucleotides are TGCAGTGCTAGAGGGAACCGACGAGCTAACTATGGCTACACCTTC.

The rearrangement uses TRBV20-1 and TRBJ2-1; D gene ambiguous. The germline V gene has CDR1 DFQATT and CDR2 SNEGSKA (reference sequence). The CDR3 is 15 residues long. V was shortened by 4 bases and J by 2 bases, with 15 bases between the two germline ends. The CDR3 spells CSATGRLAAYNEQFF. The CDR3 DNA reads TGCAGTGCTACCGGAAGGCTCGCGGCCTACAATGAGCAGTTCTTC.